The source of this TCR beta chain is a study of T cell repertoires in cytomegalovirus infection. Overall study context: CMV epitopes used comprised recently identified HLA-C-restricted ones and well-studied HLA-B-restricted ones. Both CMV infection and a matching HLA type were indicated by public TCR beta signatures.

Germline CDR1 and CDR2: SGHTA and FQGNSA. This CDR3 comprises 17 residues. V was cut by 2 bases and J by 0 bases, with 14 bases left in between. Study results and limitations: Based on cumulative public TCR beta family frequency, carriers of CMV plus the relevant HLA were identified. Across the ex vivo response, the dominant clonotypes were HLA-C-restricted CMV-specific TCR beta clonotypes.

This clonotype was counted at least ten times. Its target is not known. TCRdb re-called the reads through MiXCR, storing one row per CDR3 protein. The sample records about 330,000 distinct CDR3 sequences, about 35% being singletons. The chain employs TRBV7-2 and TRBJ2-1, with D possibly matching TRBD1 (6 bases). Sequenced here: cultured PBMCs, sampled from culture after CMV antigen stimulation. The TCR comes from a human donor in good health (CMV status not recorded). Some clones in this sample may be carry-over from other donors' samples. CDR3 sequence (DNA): TGTGCCAGCAGCTTACAGGGGACACCTGGCTCCTACAATGAGCAGTTCTTC. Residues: CASSLQGTPGSYNEQFF.